The 24 T cell receptor beta chains presented below share a single source sample, sequenced in a study of blood T cell repertoires in COVID-19. Generated by immunoSEQ multiplex PCR, the TCRdb table keeps only in-frame clones and is missing some. The sample shows more than 85,000 clones, approximately 80% of them seen only once. The sequencing sample was made of peripheral blood. These TCRs come from a human donor in a cohort sampled during active COVID-19.

The chain is built from TRBV6-6 and TRBJ2-5; possibly TRBD2 for D (7 bases). Trimming removed 0 bases from V and 4 bases from J, with 15 bases in between. The CDR3 totals 16 residues. Looked up from germline, CDR1 is MNHNY and CDR2 is SVGAGI (reference sequence). CDR3 DNA: TGTGCCAGCAGTTACTCGGGGGGCGGGAGCGTAGAGACCCAGTACTTC. Residues: CASSYSGGGSVETQYF.

CDR3 in DNA: TGTGCCAGCTCACCACATCTAGGGAACACTGAAGCTTTCTTT. Residues: CASSPHLGNTEAFF. The V gene is TRBV18, the J gene TRBJ1-1; D unresolved. CDR3 size: 14 residues. Germline assignment: CDR1 KGHSH and CDR2 LQKENI. Trimming removed 1 base from V and 1 base from J, with 7 bases in between.

The chain links TRBV6-2 or TRBV6-3 to TRBJ2-5; weak D call: TRBD1 (6 bases). V was trimmed by 7 bases and J by 6 bases, leaving 21 bases between them. Germline-derived CDR1 and CDR2 are MNHEY and SVGEGT. The CDR3 totals 15 residues. CDR3 bases: TGTGCCAGCACCTACTCAACCAGGGGCTCGAAGACCCAGTACTTC. This codes for CASTYSTRGSKTQYF.

This rearrangement joins TRBV19 to TRBJ2-7; TRBD1 matches 7 bases. CDR1 and CDR2 (germline): LNHDA, SQIVND (reference sequence). The CDR3 has 13 residues. The ends lost 7 bases at V and 4 bases at J; junction bases unmatched: 7. The CDR3 DNA reads TGTGCCAGTACAATGGGCAGGGGGTACGAGCAGTACTTC. It specifies CASTMGRGYEQYF.

This clone was counted only a few times. V usage is TRBV12-3 or TRBV12-4 and J usage is TRBJ1-5; a weak D match, TRBD1 (5 bases). This CDR3 is built from 13 residues. V was cut by 6 bases and J by 9 bases, with 15 bases left in between. The CDR3: CASSPGLEAPQHF. CDR3 sequence (DNA): TGTGCCAGCAGCCCAGGGCTGGAAGCGCCCCAGCATTTT.

A single count supports this clone. The chain joins TRBV7-9 to TRBJ2-3; 13 nucleotides agree with TRBD2. CDR1 is SEHNR, CDR2 FQNEAQ, per germline (reference sequence). Trimming took 5 bases from V and 4 from J; bases not matched to a gene: 3. CDR3 length: 15 amino acids. CDR3 in DNA: TGTGCCAGCAGCCGGGGACTAGCGGGGCCAGATACGCAGTATTTT. Residues: CASSRGLAGPDTQYF.

This chain joins TRBV28 and TRBJ1-2; D possibly corresponds to TRBD1 (5 bases). Germline CDR1 MDHEN, CDR2 SYDVKM. V was pared by 2 bases and J by 6 bases, with 10 bases between. The CDR3 is 13 residues long. The CDR3 loop is CASSLRGSHGYTF. DNA for the CDR3: TGTGCCAGCAGTTTACGGGGGAGTCATGGCTACACCTTC.

The rearrangement joins TRBV7-9 to TRBJ2-2; D gene ambiguous. The V and J ends lost 1 base and 4 bases respectively, with 10 bases between them. The CDR3 is 15 residues long. Per germline, CDR1 SEHNR and CDR2 FQNEAQ (reference sequence). The CDR3, as DNA: TGTGCCAGCAGCTTAGATTTCTCGGGCACCGGGGAGCTGTTTTTT. This encodes CASSLDFSGTGELFF.

The rearrangement links TRBV19 to TRBJ2-6; TRBD1 matches at 7 bases. CDR3 length: 17 amino acids. The germline CDR1 and CDR2 sequences are LNHDA and SQIVND (reference sequence). V was pared by 6 bases and J by 1 base, with 9 bases of the junction left unmatched. The CDR3 region is CASSARGRWSGANVLTF. CDR3 bases: TGTGCCAGTAGCGCGAGGGGGCGATGGTCTGGGGCCAACGTCCTGACTTTC.

The chain is built from TRBV7-8 and TRBJ2-3; D gene unclear. This CDR3 spans 15 amino acids. The ends were cut back, 7 bases at V and 2 bases at J, with 16 bases in the middle. CDR1 and CDR2 from the germline V gene are SGHVS and FQNEAQ. The CDR3 sequence is CASTLSSSPTDTQYF. DNA for the CDR3: TGTGCCAGCACCCTATCATCATCGCCCACAGATACGCAGTATTTT.

The V call is TRBV12-5, the J call TRBJ2-1, with D perhaps TRBD2 (5 bases). With 3 bases removed from V and 11 bases from J, the gap between germline ends came to 14 bases. Germline assignment: CDR1 LGHNT and CDR2 FRNRAP. CDR3 length: 13 amino acids. The CDR3 is CASGLAVVGKQFF. The CDR3 coding sequence is TGTGCTAGTGGTTTAGCTGTAGTCGGGAAGCAGTTCTTC.

This sequence joins TRBV5-1 and TRBJ2-5, with D possibly matching TRBD1 (5 bases). Trimming took 0 bases from V and 4 from J, leaving 7 bases between them. The CDR3 runs to 13 residues. Per the germline V gene, CDR1 is SGHRS and CDR2 is YFSETQ. Here the CDR3 reads CASSLARVETQYF. For the CDR3, the DNA is TGCGCCAGCAGCTTGGCCAGGGTAGAGACCCAGTACTTC.

The V gene is TRBV5-1, the J gene TRBJ2-3, with 8 bases that match TRBD2. The length of the CDR3 is 15 residues. The germline V gene has CDR1 SGHRS and CDR2 YFSETQ. After removal of 0 bases from V and 4 bases from J, the junction contained 4 bases not matched to a gene. CDR3 sequence: CASSLDGLAADTQYF. The CDR3 DNA reads as TGCGCCAGCAGCTTGGATGGACTAGCAGCAGATACGCAGTATTTT.

This chain joins TRBV28 and TRBJ2-1, with D perhaps TRBD2 (7 bases). The V gene's germline CDR1 is MDHEN and CDR2 SYDVKM. Between the trimmed V and J ends, which lost 5 bases and 5 bases, there was a span of 16 bases. The CDR3 loop spans 15 amino acids. CDR3 nucleotide sequence: TGTGCCAGCAGTGCGCAAGGGGGGGGGCACAATGAGCAGTTCTTC. It codes for CASSAQGGGHNEQFF. The full variable domain, with the rest looked up from reference TRBV28 and TRBJ2-1, is DVKVTQSSRYLVKRTGEKVFLECVQDMDHENMFWYRQDPGLGLRLIYFSYDVKMKEKGDIPEGYSVSREKKERFSLILESASTNQTSMYLCASSAQGGGHNEQFFGPGTRLTVL.

The J gene is TRBJ2-7, the V gene TRBV18; 9 bases are shared with TRBD2. The junction had 10 bases not matched to a gene; V was cut back by 4 bases and J by 6 bases. The CDR3 extends over 15 amino acids. Per germline, CDR1 KGHSH and CDR2 LQKENI. CDR3 sequence reads: CASSRTSSGALEQYF. CDR3 DNA: TGTGCCAGCTCACGAACCTCTAGCGGGGCCCTCGAGCAGTACTTC. Using reference TRBV18 and TRBJ2-7 for the parts outside the CDR3, the full variable domain is NAGVMQNPRHLVRRRGQEARLRCSPMKGHSHVYWYRQLPEEGLKFMVYLQKENIIDESGMPKERFSAEFPKEGPSILRIQQVVRGDSAAYFCASSRTSSGALEQYFGPGTRLTVT.

The rearrangement uses TRBV14 and TRBJ2-5; D might be TRBD2 (6 bases). The germline gives CDR1 SGHDN, CDR2 FVKESK. Deletions cut 1 base from V and 4 bases from J, with 16 bases between. This CDR3 spans 16 amino acids. CDR3 coding DNA: TGTGCCAGCAGCCAAGTTGCCGGGAGCGTCCTAGAGACCCAGTACTTC. Translation: CASSQVAGSVLETQYF. The complete variable domain, with remaining parts taken from reference TRBV14 and TRBJ2-5, reads EAGVTQFPSHSVIEKGQTVTLRCDPISGHDNLYWYRRVMGKEIKFLLHFVKESKQDESGMPNNRFLAERTGGTYSTLKVQPAELEDSGVYFCASSQVAGSVLETQYFGPGTRLLVL.

This sequence joins TRBV11-2 and TRBJ2-5; weak D call: TRBD1 (5 bases). Germline CDR1 reads SGHAT; CDR2 reads FQNNGV. The CDR3 consists of 16 residues. V lost 7 bases to trimming and J lost 1 base, with 19 bases between them. CDR3 region: CASTQGAGTFQETQYF. CDR3 nucleotide sequence: TGTGCCAGCACCCAAGGGGCAGGAACCTTCCAAGAGACCCAGTACTTC.

V and J are TRBV28 and TRBJ1-1; 9 bases agree with TRBD1. V dropped 5 bases and J dropped 3; count of bases not matched to a gene: 7. Germline CDR1 and CDR2: MDHEN and SYDVKM. The CDR3 is made up of 15 amino acids. The CDR3 sequence: CASSRTGGGDTEAFF. For the CDR3, the DNA is TGTGCCAGCAGTAGAACAGGGGGCGGGGACACTGAAGCTTTCTTT.

This clone has only a few counts. The gene calls are TRBV14 and TRBJ1-6; a possible D gene is TRBD1 (5 bases). In germline, CDR1 is SGHDN, CDR2 FVKESK. Trimming pared 1 base from V and 2 bases from J, leaving 9 bases between. There are 16 residues in the CDR3. The CDR3 DNA reads as TGTGCCAGCAGCCAAGCGGCCAGGGCCTATAATTCACCCCTCCACTTT. Residues: CASSQAARAYNSPLHF. Drawing the rest from reference TRBV14 and TRBJ1-6, the complete variable domain is EAGVTQFPSHSVIEKGQTVTLRCDPISGHDNLYWYRRVMGKEIKFLLHFVKESKQDESGMPNNRFLAERTGGTYSTLKVQPAELEDSGVYFCASSQAARAYNSPLHFGNGTRLTVT.

The chain couples TRBV3-1 (or the pseudogene TRBV3-2) to TRBJ2-1, with 7 bases fitting TRBD2. V was clipped by 3 bases and J by 3 bases; unmatched bases: 5. The CDR3 consists of 15 residues. Looked up from germline, CDR1 is LGHDT and CDR2 is YNNKEL (reference sequence). CDR3 bases: TGTGCCAGCAGCCATTCTAGGACTAGCTACAATGAGCAGTTCTTC. Its protein product is CASSHSRTSYNEQFF.

The chain joins TRBV19 to TRBJ1-5; possibly TRBD1 for D (6 bases). With 4 bases removed from V and 4 bases from J, the gap between germline ends came to 8 bases. The CDR3 loop spans 13 amino acids. The V gene's germline CDR1 is LNHDA and CDR2 SQIVND (reference sequence). CDR3 nucleotides: TGTGCCAGTAGTACAACAGGGAATCAGCCCCAGCATTTT. Translating gives CASSTTGNQPQHF. The variable domain in full, completed from reference TRBV19 and TRBJ1-5, reads DGGITQSPKYLFRKEGQNVTLSCEQNLNHDAMYWYRQDPGQGLRLIYYSQIVNDFQKGDIAEGYSVSREKKESFPLTVTSAQKNPTAFYLCASSTTGNQPQHFGDGTRLSIL.

This chain links TRBV14 with TRBJ2-7; maybe TRBD1 (6 bases). The CDR3 consists of 12 residues. With 4 bases removed from V and 4 bases from J, the gap between germline ends came to 8 bases. The V gene's germline CDR1 is SGHDN and CDR2 FVKESK. The CDR3 nucleotides are TGTGCCAGCAGCCTACAGGGTTACGAGCAGTACTTC. As protein: CASSLQGYEQYF.

This clone was observed a handful of times. The chain links TRBV28 to TRBJ2-7, with D perhaps TRBD1 (6 bases). In germline, CDR1 is MDHEN, CDR2 SYDVKM. The CDR3 totals 14 residues. Trimming shortened V by 2 bases and J by 6 bases, and 14 bases separated the two germline ends. As DNA, the CDR3 is TGTGCCAGCAGTTTAACACAGGGCGGCGCCGAGCAGTACTTC. As protein: CASSLTQGGAEQYF.

The chain links TRBV5-6 to TRBJ1-6; weak D call: TRBD1 (6 bases). This CDR3 comprises 16 residues. The V end was cut by 3 bases, the J end by 3 bases, with 13 bases between. Germline CDR1 SGHDT, CDR2 YYEEEE. The CDR3 sequence: CASSWDEGVYNSPLHF. DNA for the CDR3: TGTGCCAGCAGCTGGGACGAGGGGGTCTATAATTCACCCCTCCACTTT.